These 32 T cell receptor beta chains originate from one sample sequenced in a study of T cells in Graves' hyperthyroidism and ophthalmopathy. TCR beta CDR3 region amplification was performed from RNA transcripts. Initially, a first-round RT-PCR of the TCR CDR3 employed the HTBI primer set. TCRdb reprocessed the multiplex PCR reads with MiXCR, giving one entry per CDR3 protein. The sample includes roughly 180,000 distinct CDR3 sequences, roughly 10% of them seen just once. Sequenced material: blood. The receptors originated from a woman under 30 with Graves' hyperthyroidism that later progressed to Graves' ophthalmopathy.

The chain carries TRBV2 and TRBJ1-5; 7 bases align to TRBD1. The junction had 11 bases not matched to a gene; V was cut back by 5 bases and J by 7 bases. Germline assignment: CDR1 SNHLY and CDR2 FYNNEI. The CDR3 has 15 amino acids. The CDR3 protein is CASSRQGGGGQPQHF. The CDR3 nucleotides read TGTGCCAGCAGTCGTCAGGGGGGTGGCGGCCAGCCCCAGCATTTT.

This clonotype was counted at least ten times. This sequence joins TRBV20-1 and TRBJ2-7; D not certain. Germline CDR1 DFQATT, CDR2 SNEGSKA (reference sequence). V was shortened by 0 bases and J by 9 bases, with 9 bases between the two germline ends. The CDR3 is made up of 11 amino acids. DNA for the CDR3: TGCAGTGCTAGAGATCAGGTCGGGCAGTACTTC. It is translated as CSARDQVGQYF.

This chain connects TRBV6-1 to TRBJ2-3; TRBD2 aligns across 11 bases. The J segment lost 4 bases and the V segment lost 6 bases, leaving 3 bases of the junction unmatched. Germline CDR1 reads MNHNS; CDR2 reads SASEGT. The CDR3 totals 14 residues. DNA for the CDR3: TGTGCCAGCAGACTAGCGGGGGATGCAGATACGCAGTATTTT. Translated: CASRLAGDADTQYF.

This clonotype has at least ten counts. The V gene is TRBV7-2, the J gene TRBJ1-2, with 8 bases identical to TRBD1. The CDR3 has 15 amino acids. The V gene end was trimmed by 0 bases and the J gene end by 2 bases; junction bases not matched to a gene: 2. Germline lookup yields CDR1 SGHTA and CDR2 FQGNSA. CDR3 region: CASSLAGTGNYGYTF. Written as DNA, the CDR3 is TGTGCCAGCAGCTTAGCGGGGACAGGAAACTATGGCTACACCTTC.

At least ten counts were recorded for this clonotype. The chain has TRBV5-6 and TRBJ1-2; TRBD1 matches at 8 bases. CDR1 is SGHDT and CDR2 is YYEEEE in the germline V gene. The CDR3 spans 16 residues. J lost 2 bases, V lost 0 bases, and 6 bases had no gene match. In nucleotides, the CDR3 is TGTGCCAGCAGCTTGGTGGGGGACAGGTCAAACTATGGCTACACCTTC. Translation gives CASSLVGDRSNYGYTF.

This clonotype was seen only a few times. V gene TRBV19 combines with J gene TRBJ2-1; TRBD2 aligns across 15 bases. The CDR3 has 17 residues. V lost 5 bases, J lost 4 bases, and 6 bases stayed unmatched. Germline V lookup: CDR1 LNHDA, CDR2 SQIVND (reference sequence). The CDR3: CASSPGLAGGDYNEQFF. CDR3 coding DNA: TGTGCCAGTAGTCCCGGACTAGCGGGAGGGGATTACAATGAGCAGTTCTTC.

This clonotype occurred a few times. The genes are TRBV29-1 and TRBJ2-1; tentative D call: TRBD2 (6 bases). This CDR3 contains 14 residues. The germline V gene has CDR1 SQVTM and CDR2 ANQGSEA. The ends were cut back, 7 bases at V and 9 bases at J, with 22 bases in the middle. The CDR3 DNA is TGCAGCGCTGGGACTTCCCGAGTGAGGGGTGAGCAGTTCTTC. The encoded protein is CSAGTSRVRGEQFF.

At least ten counts were recorded for this clonotype. The chain carries TRBV20-1 and TRBJ1-2; 7 positions agree with TRBD1. The CDR3 sequence is 16 residues long. Germline assignment: CDR1 DFQATT and CDR2 SNEGSKA (reference sequence). Trimming took 6 bases from V and 4 from J; bases not matched to a gene: 17. CDR3 loop: CSAKPDRKPTLYGYTF. In DNA, the CDR3 is TGCAGTGCCAAGCCGGACAGGAAGCCCACGCTCTATGGCTACACCTTC.

This clonotype was seen ten or more times. The V gene is TRBV7-8, the J gene TRBJ2-5; the match to TRBD2 covers 7 bases. Germline V gene sequence: CDR1 SGHVS, CDR2 FQNEAQ. CDR3 length equals 16 residues. Germline trimming cut 5 bases from V and 2 bases from J; bases unmatched to any gene: 11. The CDR3 here is CASSPPRGRSQETQYF. CDR3 nucleotide sequence: TGTGCCAGCAGCCCTCCTCGCGGGAGATCTCAAGAGACCCAGTACTTC.

The table lists this clonotype with a few counts. The rearrangement links TRBV7-6 to TRBJ2-3; D is uncertain. Trimming cost V 6 bases and J 0 bases, with 10 bases left between them. CDR3 size: 14 residues. The germline CDR1 and CDR2 sequences are SGHVS and FNYEAQ. The CDR3 sequence is CASRALDSTDTQYF. CDR3 nucleotides: TGTGCCAGCAGGGCCCTGGATAGCACAGATACGCAGTATTTT.

This clonotype was picked up one time. A much larger clone differs by one base, so this may be a read error. The chain recombines TRBV3-1 with TRBJ1-6; 7 bases align to TRBD1. The CDR3 extends over 14 amino acids. The V segment lost 3 bases and the J segment 12 bases; nucleotides outside the gene matches: 8. Germline values: CDR1 LGHDT, CDR2 YNNKEL (reference sequence). CDR3 sequence: CASSQGQFELPLHF. The DNA for the CDR3 is TGTGCCAGCAGCCAGGGACAGTTTGAGTTACCCCTCCACTTT.

This clonotype was found many times. The chain combines TRBV13 with TRBJ2-1; TRBD2 aligns across 8 bases. The CDR3 totals 16 residues. Trimming cost V 0 bases and J 2 bases; bases outside gene matches: 3. Germline V gene sequence: CDR1 PRHDT, CDR2 FYEKMQ (reference sequence). The DNA of the CDR3 is TGTGCCAGCAGCTTAGGGAGGACTAGCACCTACAATGAGCAGTTCTTC. Amino acids: CASSLGRTSTYNEQFF.

Ten or more counts support this clonotype. The chain employs TRBV3-1 and TRBJ1-6; D may be TRBD1 (5 bases). This CDR3 has 14 amino acids. CDR1 and CDR2 (germline): LGHDT, YNNKEL (reference sequence). V lost 4 bases and J lost 10, with 14 bases in between. The CDR3 is CASSLGQVNSPLHF. CDR3 DNA sequence: TGTGCCAGCAGCCTGGGGCAGGTCAACTCACCCCTCCACTTT.

This clonotype was seen repeatedly, ten times or more. This rearrangement joins TRBV7-3 to TRBJ1-2; 8 nucleotides line up with TRBD1. The V segment lost 0 bases and the J segment 6 bases; nucleotides outside the gene matches: 9. The length of the CDR3 is 16 residues. Germline CDR1 and CDR2: SGHTA and FQGTGA. The chain's CDR3 is CASSLTSATGENGYTF. The CDR3 nucleotides are TGTGCCAGCAGCTTAACGTCGGCGACAGGGGAAAATGGCTACACCTTC.

This clonotype was counted ten times or more. The chain links TRBV3-1 to TRBJ1-1; no firm D call. CDR3 length equals 14 residues. Trimming stripped 5 bases from V and 3 bases from J, with 13 bases between. Per the germline V gene, CDR1 is LGHDT and CDR2 is YNNKEL (reference sequence). Here the CDR3 DNA reads TGTGCCAGCAGCTATCATGGAACTCACACTGAAGCTTTCTTT. Translated, it gives CASSYHGTHTEAFF.

The chain combines TRBV9 with TRBJ2-7; 9 bases match TRBD2. The V gene's germline CDR1 is SGDLS and CDR2 YYNGEE. Trimming removed 0 bases from V and 4 bases from J; junction bases left unmatched: 17. The CDR3 is 19 amino acids. The CDR3 DNA reads TGTGCCAGCAGCGTAGCCGGATCCCTGGGTAGCGGGGGAACGTACGAGCAGTACTTC. This encodes CASSVAGSLGSGGTYEQYF.

This clonotype was counted at least ten times. The V and J genes are TRBV6-6 and TRBJ1-1; maybe TRBD1 (5 bases). Deletions cut 0 bases from V and 6 bases from J, with 11 bases between. CDR3 length: 14 amino acids. Germline V gene sequence: CDR1 MNHNY, CDR2 SVGAGI (reference sequence). CDR3 sequence: CASSYSMVGAEAFF. The DNA of the CDR3 is TGTGCCAGCAGTTACTCGATGGTGGGGGCTGAAGCTTTCTTT.

The sample holds many counts of this clonotype. CDR3 bases: TGTGCCAGCAGTTTACTGGACAGAACCTACAATGAGCAGTTCTTC. Translation gives CASSLLDRTYNEQFF. The chain carries TRBV12-3 or TRBV12-4 and TRBJ2-1; D possibly corresponds to TRBD1 (6 bases). The V end lost 2 bases, the J end lost 2 bases, and 10 bases lay between the germline ends. The CDR3 loop spans 15 amino acids.

This clonotype has ten or more counts. The chain uses TRBV6-2 or TRBV6-3 and TRBJ1-5; weak D call: TRBD1 (5 bases). This CDR3 contains 14 residues. V lost 6 bases and J 6 bases, leaving 15 bases between the germline ends. CDR1 MNHEY and CDR2 SVGEGT come from the germline V gene. CDR3 protein: CASRDRWVAQPQHF. DNA for the CDR3: TGTGCCAGCAGAGACAGATGGGTAGCTCAGCCCCAGCATTTT.

V is TRBV19 and J is TRBJ1-1; D remains unclear. CDR3 length: 14 residues. The germline CDR1 and CDR2 sequences are LNHDA and SQIVND (reference sequence). V lost 4 bases to trimming and J lost 0 bases, with 9 bases between them. This CDR3 reads CASSTSTVNTEAFF. The DNA for the CDR3 is TGTGCCAGTAGTACTAGTACAGTGAACACTGAAGCTTTCTTT.

This clonotype was observed at least ten times. Since no conserved phenylalanine or tryptophan closes the CDR3, a read error is the likely cause. The rearrangement joins TRBV28 to TRBJ1-1; D gene unclear. Germline CDR1 MDHEN, CDR2 SYDVKM. The CDR3 extends over 17 amino acids. V was pared by 1 base and J by 0 bases, with 15 bases between. The CDR3 DNA sequence: TGTGCCAGCAGTTTATTCAGTGTGGTTGTCATGAACACTGAAGCTTTCCTT. This encodes CASSLFSVVVMNTEAFL.

The chain is built from TRBV28 and TRBJ1-2; tentative D call: TRBD1 (5 bases). Germline loops: CDR1 MDHEN, CDR2 SYDVKM. There are 14 residues in the CDR3. V was cut by 5 bases and J by 8 bases, with 18 bases left in between. The CDR3 nucleotides read TGTGCCAGCAGTCCCTGGACACCATTAGGGGGCTACACCTTC. This sequence encodes CASSPWTPLGGYTF.

This clonotype has only a few counts. J is TRBJ2-5 and V is TRBV7-6; 7 bases are shared with TRBD1. Germline trimming cut 2 bases from V and 2 bases from J; bases unmatched to any gene: 2. Germline CDR1 SGHVS, CDR2 FNYEAQ. The CDR3 covers 14 residues. Written as DNA, the CDR3 is TGTGCCAGCAGCTTAAGCAGGGGGCAAGAGACCCAGTACTTC. Amino acid sequence: CASSLSRGQETQYF.

This clonotype was observed many times. The V call is TRBV12-3 or TRBV12-4, the J call TRBJ2-7; no definite D call. The CDR3 runs to 12 residues. Trimming removed 6 bases at V and 6 bases at J, with 12 bases between. In DNA, the CDR3 is TGTGCCAGCAGCCCCACCCGGTTCGAGCAGTACTTC. This encodes CASSPTRFEQYF.

In its sample, this clonotype was seen many times. V is TRBV12-3 or TRBV12-4 and J is TRBJ1-1; weak D call: TRBD1 (6 bases). This CDR3 has 14 residues. Trimming removed 5 bases at V and 1 base at J, with 11 bases between. The CDR3 is CASSPRQANTEAFF. CDR3 in DNA: TGTGCCAGCAGTCCCCGACAGGCGAACACTGAAGCTTTCTTT.

This clonotype showed up many times. The chain employs TRBV9 and TRBJ2-3; possible D gene TRBD1, 5 bases. Germline loops: CDR1 SGDLS, CDR2 YYNGEE. Trimming removed 0 bases from V and 2 bases from J, with 7 bases in between. There are 14 residues in the CDR3. CDR3 residues: CASSVEDITDTQYF. In DNA, the CDR3 is TGTGCCAGCAGCGTAGAGGACATCACAGATACGCAGTATTTT.

Notes on this clonotype: With a much larger clone just one base away, this may be a read error. The chain joins TRBV12-3 or TRBV12-4 to TRBJ1-5; D gene ambiguous. There are 16 residues in the CDR3. DNA for the CDR3: TGTGCCAGCAGTTTGAGTTATCGGGGTTCTGATCAGCCCCGGCATTTT. It is translated as CASSLSYRGSDQPRHF.

The chain links TRBV6-1 to TRBJ2-3, with a tentative D call TRBD2 (6 bases). Trimming shortened V by 3 bases and J by 4 bases, and 14 bases separated the two germline ends. The germline gives CDR1 MNHNS, CDR2 SASEGT. The CDR3 covers 15 residues. The CDR3 region has the DNA TGTGCCAGCAGTGAGGCTAGCGAGGGTGCAGATACGCAGTATTTT. Translated, it gives CASSEASEGADTQYF.

This clonotype turned up a few times. The chain employs TRBV13 and TRBJ2-3; D gene ambiguous. CDR1 and CDR2 from the germline V gene are PRHDT and FYEKMQ (reference sequence). V gave up 4 bases and J gave up 0 bases, with 20 bases separating them. The CDR3 is 18 amino acids. DNA of the CDR3: TGTGCCAGCAGCTCATATAAAGTACGAGCGACTAGCACAGATACGCAGTATTTT. Its protein is CASSSYKVRATSTDTQYF. Together with reference TRBV13 and TRBJ2-3, the CDR3 gives the full variable domain: AAGVIQSPRHLIKEKRETATLKCYPIPRHDTVYWYQQGPGQDPQFLISFYEKMQSDKGSIPDRFSAQQFSDYHSELNMSSLELGDSALYFCASSSYKVRATSTDTQYFGPGTRLTVL.

This clonotype was picked up many times. V gene TRBV18 combines with J gene TRBJ1-1, with 9 bases fitting TRBD1. V dropped 4 bases and J dropped 4; count of bases not matched to a gene: 13. There are 17 residues in the CDR3. Germline CDR1 and CDR2: KGHSH and LQKENI. Here the CDR3 DNA reads TGTGCCAGCTCACTGAACCTACAACAGGGGGCAGCCACTGAAGCTTTCTTT. Translating it yields CASSLNLQQGAATEAFF.

The table lists this clonotype with many counts. The J gene is TRBJ2-3, the V gene TRBV18; D is perhaps TRBD1 or TRBD2 (5 bases each). V was trimmed by 2 bases and J by 6 bases, leaving 12 bases between them. Germline V gives CDR1 KGHSH, CDR2 LQKENI. CDR3 length: 14 amino acids. The CDR3 loop is CASSPGTTDDTQYF. The CDR3 region has the DNA TGTGCCAGCTCACCAGGGACCACTGACGATACGCAGTATTTT. Looking up the rest from reference TRBV18 and TRBJ2-3 gives the full variable domain: NAGVMQNPRHLVRRRGQEARLRCSPMKGHSHVYWYRQLPEEGLKFMVYLQKENIIDESGMPKERFSAEFPKEGPSILRIQQVVRGDSAAYFCASSPGTTDDTQYFGPGTRLTVL.

This clonotype was seen at least ten times. The CDR3 DNA follows: TGTGCCAGTAGTATAAGCGGGAGGGGCTACGAGCAGTACTTC. This translates into CASSISGRGYEQYF. J is TRBJ2-7 and V is TRBV19; 10 positions match TRBD2. J lost 3 bases, V lost 2 bases, and 1 base had no gene match. Germline CDR1 LNHDA, CDR2 SQIVND (reference sequence). The CDR3 extends over 14 amino acids.